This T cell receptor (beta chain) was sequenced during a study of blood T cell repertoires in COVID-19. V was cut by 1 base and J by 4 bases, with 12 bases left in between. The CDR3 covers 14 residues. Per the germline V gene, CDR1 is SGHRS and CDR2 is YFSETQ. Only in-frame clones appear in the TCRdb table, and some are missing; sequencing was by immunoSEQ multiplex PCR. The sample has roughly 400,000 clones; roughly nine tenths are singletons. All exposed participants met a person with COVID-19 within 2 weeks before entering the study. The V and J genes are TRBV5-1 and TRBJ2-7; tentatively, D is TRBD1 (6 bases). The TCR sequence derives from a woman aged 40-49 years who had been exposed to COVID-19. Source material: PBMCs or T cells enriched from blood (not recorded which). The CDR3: CASSLQTGLYEQYF. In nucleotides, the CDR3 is TGCGCCAGCAGCTTGCAGACAGGATTATACGAGCAGTACTTC. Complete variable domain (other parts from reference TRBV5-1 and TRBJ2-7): KAGVTQTPRYLIKTRGQQVTLSCSPISGHRSVSWYQQTPGQGLQFLFEYFSETQRNKGNFPGRFSGRQFSNSRSEMNVSTLELGDSALYLCASSLQTGLYEQYFGPGTRLTVT.